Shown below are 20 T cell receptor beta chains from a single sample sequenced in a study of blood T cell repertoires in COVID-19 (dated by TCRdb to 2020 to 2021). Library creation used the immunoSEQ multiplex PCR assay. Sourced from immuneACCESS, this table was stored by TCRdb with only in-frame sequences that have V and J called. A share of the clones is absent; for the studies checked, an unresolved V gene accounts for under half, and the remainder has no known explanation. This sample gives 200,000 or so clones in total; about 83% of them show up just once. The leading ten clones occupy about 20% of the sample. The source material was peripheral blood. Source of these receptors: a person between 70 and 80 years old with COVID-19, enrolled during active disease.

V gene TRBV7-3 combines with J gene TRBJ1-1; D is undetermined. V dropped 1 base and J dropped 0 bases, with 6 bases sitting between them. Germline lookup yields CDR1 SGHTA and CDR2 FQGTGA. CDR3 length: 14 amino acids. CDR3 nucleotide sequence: TGTGCCAGCAGCTTAAACGGGGTGAACACTGAAGCTTTCTTT. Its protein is CASSLNGVNTEAFF.

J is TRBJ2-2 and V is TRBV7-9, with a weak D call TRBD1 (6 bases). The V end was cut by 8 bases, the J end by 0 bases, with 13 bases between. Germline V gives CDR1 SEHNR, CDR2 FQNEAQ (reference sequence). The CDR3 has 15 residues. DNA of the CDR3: TGTGCCAGCCTATTGGACAGCCCGAACACCGGGGAGCTGTTTTTT. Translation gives CASLLDSPNTGELFF.

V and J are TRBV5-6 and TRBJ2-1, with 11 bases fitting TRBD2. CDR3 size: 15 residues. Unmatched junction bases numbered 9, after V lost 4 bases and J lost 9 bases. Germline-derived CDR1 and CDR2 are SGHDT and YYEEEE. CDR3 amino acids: CASSQGTSGLSEQFF. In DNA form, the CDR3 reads TGTGCCAGCAGCCAAGGGACTAGCGGATTATCTGAGCAGTTCTTC.

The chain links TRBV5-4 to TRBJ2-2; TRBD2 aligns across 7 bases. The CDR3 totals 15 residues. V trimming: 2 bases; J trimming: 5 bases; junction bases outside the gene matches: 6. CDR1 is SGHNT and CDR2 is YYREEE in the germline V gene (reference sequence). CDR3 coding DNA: TGTGCCAGCAGCTTCGCGGCGGGAGCGACCGGGGAGCTGTTTTTT. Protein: CASSFAAGATGELFF.

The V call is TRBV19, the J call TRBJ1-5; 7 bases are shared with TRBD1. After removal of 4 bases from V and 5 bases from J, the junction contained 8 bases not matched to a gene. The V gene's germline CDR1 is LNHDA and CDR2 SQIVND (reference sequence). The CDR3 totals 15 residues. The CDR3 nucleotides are TGTGCCAGTAGTAATTTACAGGGGAGTTATCAGCCCCAGCATTTT. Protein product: CASSNLQGSYQPQHF.

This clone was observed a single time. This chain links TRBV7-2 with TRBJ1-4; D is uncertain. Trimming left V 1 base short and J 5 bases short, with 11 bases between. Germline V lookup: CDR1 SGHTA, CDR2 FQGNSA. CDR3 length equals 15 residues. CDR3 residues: CASSLGGRPNEKLFF. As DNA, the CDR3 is TGTGCCAGCAGCTTAGGCGGCCGGCCGAATGAAAAACTGTTTTTT.

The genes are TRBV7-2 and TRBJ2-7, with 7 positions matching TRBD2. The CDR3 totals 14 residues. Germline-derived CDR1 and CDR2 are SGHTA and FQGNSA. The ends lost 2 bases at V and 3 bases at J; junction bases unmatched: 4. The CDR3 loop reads CASSLRLANYEQYF. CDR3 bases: TGTGCCAGCAGCTTACGACTAGCTAACTACGAGCAGTACTTC.

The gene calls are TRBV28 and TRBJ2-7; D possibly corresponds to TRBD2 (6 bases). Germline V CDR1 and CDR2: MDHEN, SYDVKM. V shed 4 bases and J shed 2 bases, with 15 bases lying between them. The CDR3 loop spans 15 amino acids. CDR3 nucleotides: TGTGCCAGCAGTTCCGGGACTTCACCCCCCTACGAGCAGTACTTC. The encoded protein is CASSSGTSPPYEQYF. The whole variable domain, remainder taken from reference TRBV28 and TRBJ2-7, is DVKVTQSSRYLVKRTGEKVFLECVQDMDHENMFWYRQDPGLGLRLIYFSYDVKMKEKGDIPEGYSVSREKKERFSLILESASTNQTSMYLCASSSGTSPPYEQYFGPGTRLTVT.

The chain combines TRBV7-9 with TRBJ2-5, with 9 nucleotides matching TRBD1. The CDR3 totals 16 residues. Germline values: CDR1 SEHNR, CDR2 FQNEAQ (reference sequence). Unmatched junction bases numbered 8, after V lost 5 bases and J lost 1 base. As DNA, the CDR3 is TGTGCCAGCAGCCCCTCCGGGACAGGGTTCCAAGAGACCCAGTACTTC. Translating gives CASSPSGTGFQETQYF.

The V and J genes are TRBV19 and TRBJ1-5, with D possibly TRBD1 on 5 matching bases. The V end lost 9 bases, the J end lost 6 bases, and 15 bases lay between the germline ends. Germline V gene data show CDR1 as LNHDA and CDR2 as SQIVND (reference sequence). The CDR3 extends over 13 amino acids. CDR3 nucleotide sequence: TGTGCCAGCCAGGGTGCCAGTGGTCAGCCCCAGCATTTT. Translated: CASQGASGQPQHF.

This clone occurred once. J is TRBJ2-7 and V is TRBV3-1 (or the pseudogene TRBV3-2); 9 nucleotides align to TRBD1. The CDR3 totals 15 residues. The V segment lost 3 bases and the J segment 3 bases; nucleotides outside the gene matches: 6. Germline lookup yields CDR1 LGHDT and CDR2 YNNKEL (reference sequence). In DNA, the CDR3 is TGTGCCAGCAGCCAGGACAGACAGGGGGGCTACGAGCAGTACTTC. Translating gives CASSQDRQGGYEQYF.

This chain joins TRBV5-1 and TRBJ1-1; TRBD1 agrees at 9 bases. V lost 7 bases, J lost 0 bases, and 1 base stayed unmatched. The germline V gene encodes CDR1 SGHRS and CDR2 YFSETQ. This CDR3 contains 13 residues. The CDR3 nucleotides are TGCGCCAGCGGGGACAGGGTGAACACTGAAGCTTTCTTT. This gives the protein CASGDRVNTEAFF.

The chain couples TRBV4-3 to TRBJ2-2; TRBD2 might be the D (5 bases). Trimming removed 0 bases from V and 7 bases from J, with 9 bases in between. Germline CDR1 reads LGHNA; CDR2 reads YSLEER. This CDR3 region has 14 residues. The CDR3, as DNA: TGCGCCAGCAGCCAAGAAGGAGCGGTCGGGGAGCTGTTTTTT. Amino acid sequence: CASSQEGAVGELFF.

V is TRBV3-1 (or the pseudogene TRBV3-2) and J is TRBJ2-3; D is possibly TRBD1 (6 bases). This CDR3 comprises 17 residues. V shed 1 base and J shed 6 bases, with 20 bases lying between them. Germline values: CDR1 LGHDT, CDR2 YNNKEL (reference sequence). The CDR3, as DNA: TGTGCCAGCAGCCAAGGGGACACTACCCCATCGGCGGATACGCAGTATTTT. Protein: CASSQGDTTPSADTQYF.

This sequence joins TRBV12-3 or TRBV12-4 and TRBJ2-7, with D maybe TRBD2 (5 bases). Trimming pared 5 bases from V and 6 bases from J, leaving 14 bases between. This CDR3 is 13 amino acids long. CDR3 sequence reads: CASSALLGIEQYF. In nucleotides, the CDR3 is TGTGCCAGCAGTGCTTTACTAGGTATCGAGCAGTACTTC.

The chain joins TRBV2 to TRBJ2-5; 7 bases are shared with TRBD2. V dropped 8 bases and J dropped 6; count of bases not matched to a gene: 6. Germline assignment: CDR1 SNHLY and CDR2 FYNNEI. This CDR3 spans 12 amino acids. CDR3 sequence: CASGASGQTQYF. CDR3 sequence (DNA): TGTGCCAGCGGGGCTAGCGGTCAGACCCAGTACTTC.

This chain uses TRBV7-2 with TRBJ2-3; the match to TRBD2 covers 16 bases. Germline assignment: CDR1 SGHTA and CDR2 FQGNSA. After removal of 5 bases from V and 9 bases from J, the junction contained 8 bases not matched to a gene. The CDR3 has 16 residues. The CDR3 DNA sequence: TGTGCCAGCAGCCCAGGGACTAGCGGGGGGGCCGACACGCAGTATTTT. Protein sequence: CASSPGTSGGADTQYF.

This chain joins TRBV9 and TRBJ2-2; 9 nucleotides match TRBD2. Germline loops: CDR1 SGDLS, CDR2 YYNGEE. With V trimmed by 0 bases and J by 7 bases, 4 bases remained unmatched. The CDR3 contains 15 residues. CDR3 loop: CASSVGLAVGGELFF. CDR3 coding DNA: TGTGCCAGCAGCGTAGGACTAGCGGTTGGCGGGGAGCTGTTTTTT.

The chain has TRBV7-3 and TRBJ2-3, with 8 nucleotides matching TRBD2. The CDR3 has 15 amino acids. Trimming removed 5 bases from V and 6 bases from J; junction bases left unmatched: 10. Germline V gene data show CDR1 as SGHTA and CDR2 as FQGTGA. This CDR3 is CASSKLSGSWDTQYF. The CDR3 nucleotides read TGTGCCAGCAGCAAACTAAGCGGGAGCTGGGATACGCAGTATTTT.

CDR3 sequence reads: CASRFVYEQFF. The CDR3 DNA follows: TGTGCCAGCCGGTTTGTGTATGAGCAGTTCTTC. This chain links TRBV12-3 or TRBV12-4 with TRBJ2-1; no clear D. The CDR3 runs to 11 residues. Trimming stripped 8 bases from V and 8 bases from J, with 10 bases between.